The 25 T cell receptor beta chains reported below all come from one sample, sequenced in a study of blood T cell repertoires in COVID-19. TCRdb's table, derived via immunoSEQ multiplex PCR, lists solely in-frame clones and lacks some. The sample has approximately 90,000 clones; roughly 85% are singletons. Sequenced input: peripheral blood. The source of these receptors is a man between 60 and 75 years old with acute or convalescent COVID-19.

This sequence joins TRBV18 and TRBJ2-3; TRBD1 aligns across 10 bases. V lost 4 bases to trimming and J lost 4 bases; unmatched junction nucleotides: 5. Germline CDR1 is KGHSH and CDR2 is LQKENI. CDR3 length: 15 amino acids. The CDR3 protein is CASSRGQGSPDTQYF. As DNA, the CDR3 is TGTGCCAGCTCACGGGGACAGGGGTCACCAGATACGCAGTATTTT. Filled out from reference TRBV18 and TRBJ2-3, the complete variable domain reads NAGVMQNPRHLVRRRGQEARLRCSPMKGHSHVYWYRQLPEEGLKFMVYLQKENIIDESGMPKERFSAEFPKEGPSILRIQQVVRGDSAAYFCASSRGQGSPDTQYFGPGTRLTVL.

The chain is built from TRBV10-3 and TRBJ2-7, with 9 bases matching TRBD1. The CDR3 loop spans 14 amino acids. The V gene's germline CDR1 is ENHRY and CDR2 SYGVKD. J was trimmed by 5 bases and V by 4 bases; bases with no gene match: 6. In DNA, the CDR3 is TGTGCCATCAGTGTGCGGGACAGGGAAAACGAGCAGTACTTC. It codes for CAISVRDRENEQYF.

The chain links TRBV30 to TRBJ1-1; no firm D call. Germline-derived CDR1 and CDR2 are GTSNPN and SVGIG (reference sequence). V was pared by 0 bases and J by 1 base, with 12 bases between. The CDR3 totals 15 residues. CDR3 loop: CAWSVLGRKNTEAFF. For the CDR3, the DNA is TGTGCCTGGAGTGTACTGGGCAGAAAGAACACTGAAGCTTTCTTT. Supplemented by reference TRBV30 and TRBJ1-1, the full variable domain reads SQTIHQWPATLVQPVGSPLSLECTVEGTSNPNLYWYRQAAGRGLQLLFYSVGIGQISSEVPQNLSASRPQDRQFILSSKKLLLSDSGFYLCAWSVLGRKNTEAFFGQGTRLTVV.

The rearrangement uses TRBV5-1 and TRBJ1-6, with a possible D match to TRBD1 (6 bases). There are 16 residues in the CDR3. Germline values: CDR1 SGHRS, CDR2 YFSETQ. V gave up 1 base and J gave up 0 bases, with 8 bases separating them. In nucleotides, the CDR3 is TGCGCCAGCAGCTTGTCGGACAGCTCCTATAATTCACCCCTCCACTTT. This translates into CASSLSDSSYNSPLHF.

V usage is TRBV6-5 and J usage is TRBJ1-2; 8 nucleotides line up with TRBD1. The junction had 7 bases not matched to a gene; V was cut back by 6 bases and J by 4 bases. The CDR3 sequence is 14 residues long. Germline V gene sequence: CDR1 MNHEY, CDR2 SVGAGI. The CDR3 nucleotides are TGTGCCAGCAGGAGGACAGGGCGGACCTATGGCTACACCTTC. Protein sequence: CASRRTGRTYGYTF.

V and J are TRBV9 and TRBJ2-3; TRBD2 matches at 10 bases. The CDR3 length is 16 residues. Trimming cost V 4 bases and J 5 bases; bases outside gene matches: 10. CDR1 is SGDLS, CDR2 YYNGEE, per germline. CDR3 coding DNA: TGTGCCAGCAGCAGAAACAGCGGGGGGGCCGGAGATACGCAGTATTTT. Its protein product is CASSRNSGGAGDTQYF.

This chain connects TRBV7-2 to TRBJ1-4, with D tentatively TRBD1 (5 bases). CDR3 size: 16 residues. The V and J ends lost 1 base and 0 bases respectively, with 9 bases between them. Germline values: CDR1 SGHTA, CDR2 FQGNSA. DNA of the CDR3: TGTGCCAGCAGCTTAGGGCCGACAGCAACTAATGAAAAACTGTTTTTT. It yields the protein CASSLGPTATNEKLFF. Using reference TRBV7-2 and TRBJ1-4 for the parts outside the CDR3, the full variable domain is GAGVSQSPSNKVTEKGKDVELRCDPISGHTALYWYRQSLGQGLEFLIYFQGNSAPDKSGLPSDRFSAERTGGSVSTLTIQRTQQEDSAVYLCASSLGPTATNEKLFFGSGTQLSVL.

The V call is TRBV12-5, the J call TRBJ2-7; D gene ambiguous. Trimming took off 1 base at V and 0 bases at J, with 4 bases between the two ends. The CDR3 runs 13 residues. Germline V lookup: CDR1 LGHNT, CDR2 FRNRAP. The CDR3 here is CASGLASSYEQYF. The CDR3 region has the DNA TGTGCTAGTGGTTTGGCGTCCTCCTACGAGCAGTACTTC.

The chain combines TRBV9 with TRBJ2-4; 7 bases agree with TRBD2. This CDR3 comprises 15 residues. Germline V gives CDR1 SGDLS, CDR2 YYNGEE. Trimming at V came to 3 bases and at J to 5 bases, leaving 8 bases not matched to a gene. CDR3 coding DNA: TGTGCCAGCAGCGGGGGGAGGGCCCCTCAAAACATTCAGTACTTC. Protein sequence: CASSGGRAPQNIQYF.

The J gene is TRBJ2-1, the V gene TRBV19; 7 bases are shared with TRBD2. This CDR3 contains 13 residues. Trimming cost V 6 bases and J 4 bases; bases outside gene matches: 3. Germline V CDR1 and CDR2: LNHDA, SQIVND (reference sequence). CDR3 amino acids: CASRRREYNEQFF. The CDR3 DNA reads TGTGCCAGTAGGAGGCGGGAGTACAATGAGCAGTTCTTC.

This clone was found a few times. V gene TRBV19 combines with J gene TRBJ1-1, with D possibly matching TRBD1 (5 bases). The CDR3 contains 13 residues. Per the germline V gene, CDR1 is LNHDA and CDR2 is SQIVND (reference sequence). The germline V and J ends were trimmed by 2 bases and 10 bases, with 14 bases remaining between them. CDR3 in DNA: TGTGCCAGTAGTATACTGGTGGGAGGGGCAGCTTTCTTT. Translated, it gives CASSILVGGAAFF.

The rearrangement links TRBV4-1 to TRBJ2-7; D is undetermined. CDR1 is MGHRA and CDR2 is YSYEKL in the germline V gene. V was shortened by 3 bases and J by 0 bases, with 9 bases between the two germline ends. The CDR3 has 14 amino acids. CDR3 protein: CASSQKQSSYEQYF. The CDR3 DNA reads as TGCGCCAGCAGCCAGAAACAGAGCTCCTACGAGCAGTACTTC.

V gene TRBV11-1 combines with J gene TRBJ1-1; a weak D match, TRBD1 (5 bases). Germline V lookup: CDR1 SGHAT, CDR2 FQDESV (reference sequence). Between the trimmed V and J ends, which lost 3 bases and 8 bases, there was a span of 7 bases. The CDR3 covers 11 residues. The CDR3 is CASSFGGEAFF. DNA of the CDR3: TGTGCCAGCAGCTTTGGGGGGGAAGCTTTCTTT.

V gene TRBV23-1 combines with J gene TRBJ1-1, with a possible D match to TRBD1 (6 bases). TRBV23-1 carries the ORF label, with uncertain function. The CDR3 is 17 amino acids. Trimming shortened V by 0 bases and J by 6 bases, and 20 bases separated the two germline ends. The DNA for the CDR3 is TGCGCCAGCAGTCAATCATTTGGCAGGGGAGGGTTCGCTGAAGCTTTCTTT. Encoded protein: CASSQSFGRGGFAEAFF.

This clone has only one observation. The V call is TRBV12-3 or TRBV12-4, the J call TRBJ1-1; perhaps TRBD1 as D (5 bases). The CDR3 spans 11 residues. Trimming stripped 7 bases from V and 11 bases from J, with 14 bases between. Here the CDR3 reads CASIKQAEAFF. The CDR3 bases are TGTGCCAGCATCAAACAGGCGGAGGCTTTCTTT.

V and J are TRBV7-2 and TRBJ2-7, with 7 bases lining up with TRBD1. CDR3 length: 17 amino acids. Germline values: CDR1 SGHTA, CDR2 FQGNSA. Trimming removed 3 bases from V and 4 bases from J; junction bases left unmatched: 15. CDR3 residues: CASSFLQTGTAQYEQYF. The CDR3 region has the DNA TGTGCCAGCAGCTTCCTTCAAACCGGGACAGCCCAGTACGAGCAGTACTTC.

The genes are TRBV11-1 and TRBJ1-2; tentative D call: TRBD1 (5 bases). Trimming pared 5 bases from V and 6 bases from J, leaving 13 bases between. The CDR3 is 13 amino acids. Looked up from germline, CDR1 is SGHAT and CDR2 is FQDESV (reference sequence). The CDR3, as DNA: TGTGCCAGCAGCGGGGGGGATTCAGATGGCTACACCTTC. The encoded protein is CASSGGDSDGYTF.

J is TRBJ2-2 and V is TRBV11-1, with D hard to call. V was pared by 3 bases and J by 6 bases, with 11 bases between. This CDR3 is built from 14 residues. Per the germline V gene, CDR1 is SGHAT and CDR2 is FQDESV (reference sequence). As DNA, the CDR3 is TGTGCCAGCAGCTTGGGCCTAAAGGCCGGGGAGCTGTTTTTT. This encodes CASSLGLKAGELFF.

In DNA, the CDR3 is TGTGCCAGCAGCCCGGGACAGCGATTCACAGATACGCAGTATTTT. It is translated as CASSPGQRFTDTQYF. The genes are TRBV7-2 and TRBJ2-3; the match to TRBD1 covers 7 bases. Germline V gene data show CDR1 as SGHTA and CDR2 as FQGNSA. With 5 bases clipped from V and 2 bases from J, the junction kept 7 bases outside the gene matches. The CDR3 contains 15 residues.

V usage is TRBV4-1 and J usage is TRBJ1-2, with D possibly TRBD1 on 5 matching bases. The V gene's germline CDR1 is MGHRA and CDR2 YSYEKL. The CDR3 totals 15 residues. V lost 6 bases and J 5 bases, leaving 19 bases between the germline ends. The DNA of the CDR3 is TGCGCCAGCAGACCCACTTTTGGGGCGGGATATGGCTACACCTTC. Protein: CASRPTFGAGYGYTF.

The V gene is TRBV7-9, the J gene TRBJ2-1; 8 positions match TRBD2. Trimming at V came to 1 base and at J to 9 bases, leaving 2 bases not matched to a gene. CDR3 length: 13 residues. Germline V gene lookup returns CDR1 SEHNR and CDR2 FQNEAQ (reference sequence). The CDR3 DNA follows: TGTGCCAGCAGCTTAGGGACTAGCCCTGAGCAGTTCTTC. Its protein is CASSLGTSPEQFF. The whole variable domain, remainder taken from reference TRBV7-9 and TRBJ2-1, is DTGVSQNPRHKITKRGQNVTFRCDPISEHNRLYWYRQTLGQGPEFLTYFQNEAQLEKSRLLSDRFSAERPKGSFSTLEIQRTEQGDSAMYLCASSLGTSPEQFFGPGTRLTVL.

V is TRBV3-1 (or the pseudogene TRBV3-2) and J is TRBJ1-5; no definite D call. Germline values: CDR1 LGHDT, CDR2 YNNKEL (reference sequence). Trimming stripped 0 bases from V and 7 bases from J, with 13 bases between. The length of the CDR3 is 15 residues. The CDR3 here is CASSQDSEMAQPQHF. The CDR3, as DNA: TGTGCCAGCAGCCAAGATTCGGAGATGGCCCAGCCCCAGCATTTT.

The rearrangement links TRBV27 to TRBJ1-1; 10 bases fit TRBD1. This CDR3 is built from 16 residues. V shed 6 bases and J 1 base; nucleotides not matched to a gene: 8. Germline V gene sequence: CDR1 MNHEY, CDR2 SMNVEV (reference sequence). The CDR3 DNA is TGTGCCAGCAGAAACCCGGGACAGGGGAAGAACACTGAAGCTTTCTTT. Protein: CASRNPGQGKNTEAFF.

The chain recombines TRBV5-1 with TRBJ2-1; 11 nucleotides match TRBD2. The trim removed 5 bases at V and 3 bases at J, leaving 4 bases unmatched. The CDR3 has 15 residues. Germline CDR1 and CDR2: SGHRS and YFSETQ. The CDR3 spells CASRSGTSGYNEQFF. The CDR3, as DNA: TGCGCCAGCAGATCCGGGACTAGCGGCTACAATGAGCAGTTCTTC.

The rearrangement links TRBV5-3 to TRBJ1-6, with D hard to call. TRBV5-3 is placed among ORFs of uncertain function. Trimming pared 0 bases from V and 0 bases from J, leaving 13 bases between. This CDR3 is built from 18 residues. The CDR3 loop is CARSLAVVSSSYNSPLHF. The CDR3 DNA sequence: TGTGCCAGAAGCTTGGCCGTTGTCTCTAGCTCCTATAATTCACCCCTCCACTTT.